The 21 T cell receptor beta chains reported below all come from one sample, sequenced in a study of somatic mutations in cytotoxic T cells in rheumatoid arthritis. The assay was immunoSEQ multiplex PCR, and TCRdb's table has in-frame clones only and misses some. Found here are approximately 10,000 clones, around 80% of them singletons; the top ten hold 8% to 10%. The source material was CD8+ T cells sorted from blood. These receptors all stem from a woman aged 55-70 years with rheumatoid arthritis.

This clone was picked up a small number of times. The chain carries TRBV30 and TRBJ2-1; no clear D gene. The CDR3 spans 12 residues. The germline V gene encodes CDR1 GTSNPN and CDR2 SVGIG (reference sequence). Between the trimmed V and J ends, which lost 5 bases and 6 bases, there was a span of 11 bases. CDR3 loop: CAWDAPGNEQFF. CDR3 coding DNA: TGTGCCTGGGATGCCCCCGGCAATGAGCAGTTCTTC.

This clone showed up just once. The chain uses TRBV7-9 and TRBJ2-3, with TRBD2 as a possible D gene (7 bases). This CDR3 contains 14 residues. Germline loops: CDR1 SEHNR, CDR2 FQNEAQ (reference sequence). The V end lost 3 bases, the J end lost 11 bases, and 18 bases lay between the germline ends. CDR3 DNA sequence: TGTGCCAGCAGCTTGGGGGGGGCACAGCTGGGGCAGTATTTT. Translated: CASSLGGAQLGQYF.

The chain is built from TRBV13 and TRBJ2-1; TRBD2 aligns across 7 bases. J gave up 9 bases and V 4 bases, and 12 bases lay outside the gene matches. This CDR3 comprises 15 residues. The germline V gene encodes CDR1 PRHDT and CDR2 FYEKMQ (reference sequence). CDR3 residues: CASSSPAGEIGEQFF. The CDR3 DNA follows: TGTGCCAGCAGCTCCCCTGCGGGAGAGATTGGTGAGCAGTTCTTC. Variable domain in full (rest from reference TRBV13 and TRBJ2-1): AAGVIQSPRHLIKEKRETATLKCYPIPRHDTVYWYQQGPGQDPQFLISFYEKMQSDKGSIPDRFSAQQFSDYHSELNMSSLELGDSALYFCASSSPAGEIGEQFFGPGTRLTVL.

This clone occurred once. The V call is TRBV5-6, the J call TRBJ1-1, with D possibly being TRBD1 (6 bases). The CDR3 contains 13 residues. Germline CDR1 is SGHDT and CDR2 is YYEEEE. Trimming shortened V by 3 bases and J by 7 bases, and 13 bases separated the two germline ends. The CDR3 loop is CASSSEGHHEAFF. Here the CDR3 DNA reads TGTGCCAGCAGCTCTGAGGGACACCATGAAGCTTTCTTT.

The rearrangement joins TRBV9 to TRBJ1-1, with D possibly matching TRBD1 (6 bases). From germline, CDR1 is SGDLS and CDR2 YYNGEE. This CDR3 has 13 residues. V gave up 3 bases and J gave up 11 bases, with 17 bases separating them. CDR3 loop: CASSGIGGGMAFF. The CDR3 nucleotides are TGTGCCAGCAGCGGGATAGGGGGGGGTATGGCTTTCTTT.

This chain joins TRBV6-1 and TRBJ2-3; TRBD2 might be the D (8 bases). The germline gives CDR1 MNHNS, CDR2 SASEGT. V gave up 1 base and J gave up 6 bases, with 29 bases separating them. The CDR3 contains 20 residues. The CDR3 DNA reads as TGTGCCAGCAGTGAAGTCGCAGGACAGGTGGTTCAGCGGGAGAGGGATACGCAGTATTTT. Protein sequence: CASSEVAGQVVQRERDTQYF.

J is TRBJ1-4 and V is TRBV5-6; TRBD1 is a possible D gene (5 bases). V shed 0 bases and J shed 0 bases, with 6 bases lying between them. CDR3 length equals 15 residues. CDR1 is SGHDT and CDR2 is YYEEEE in the germline V gene. The CDR3 here is CASSLEGTTNEKLFF. As DNA, the CDR3 is TGTGCCAGCAGCTTGGAGGGGACAACTAATGAAAAACTGTTTTTT.

For the CDR3, the DNA is TGTGCCAGCTCCGGGACTAGCTACTACGAGCAGTACTTC. Translated: CASSGTSYYEQYF. The V gene is TRBV2, the J gene TRBJ2-7, with 9 bases identical to TRBD2. Losses at the gene ends were 8 bases for V and 3 bases for J; bases not matched to a gene: 5. The CDR3 is 13 amino acids. Per the germline V gene, CDR1 is SNHLY and CDR2 is FYNNEI. Complete variable domain (other parts from reference TRBV2 and TRBJ2-7): EPEVTQTPSHQVTQMGQEVILRCVPISNHLYFYWYRQILGQKVEFLVSFYNNEISEKSEIFDDQFSVERPDGSNFTLKIRSTKLEDSAMYFCASSGTSYYEQYFGPGTRLTVT.

This chain links TRBV7-2 with TRBJ1-5; TRBD1 aligns across 8 bases. The CDR3 loop spans 15 amino acids. J was trimmed by 7 bases and V by 5 bases; bases with no gene match: 10. CDR1 and CDR2 (germline): SGHTA, FQGNSA. CDR3 amino acids: CASSRGQGGGQPQHF. CDR3 bases: TGTGCCAGCAGCCGAGGACAGGGAGGAGGGCAGCCCCAGCATTTT.

This clone occurred a few times. This chain connects TRBV10-1 to TRBJ2-3; D remains ambiguous. The ends were cut back, 4 bases at V and 1 base at J, with 12 bases in the middle. Germline V gene sequence: CDR1 WNHNN, CDR2 SYGVQD (reference sequence). The CDR3 totals 15 residues. The CDR3 is CASSALAAGTDTQYF. CDR3 sequence (DNA): TGCGCCAGCAGTGCTCTGGCCGCGGGCACAGATACGCAGTATTTT.

The chain joins TRBV7-6 to TRBJ2-1; no definite D call. Looked up from germline, CDR1 is SGHVS and CDR2 is FNYEAQ. This CDR3 contains 15 residues. V lost 1 base and J lost 6, with 13 bases in between. The CDR3 DNA follows: TGTGCCAGCAGCTTAGAACTCCCGGCGGTCAATGAGCAGTTCTTC. Translated, it gives CASSLELPAVNEQFF.

V gene TRBV4-1 combines with J gene TRBJ2-7, with 7 bases aligning to TRBD2. The CDR3 is 16 residues long. Germline values: CDR1 MGHRA, CDR2 YSYEKL. The trim removed 3 bases at V and 6 bases at J, leaving 14 bases unmatched. The CDR3 loop reads CASSHDPREEVTEQYF. CDR3 nucleotides: TGCGCCAGCAGCCACGATCCCCGGGAGGAAGTCACCGAGCAGTACTTC.

The V and J genes are TRBV29-1 and TRBJ2-1, with 12 bases aligning to TRBD2. CDR1 is SQVTM and CDR2 is ANQGSEA in the germline V gene. With 3 bases clipped from V and 8 bases from J, the junction kept 5 bases outside the gene matches. There are 14 residues in the CDR3. As DNA, the CDR3 is TGCAGCGTTGATATTCTAGCGGGAGGGTATGAGCAGTTCTTC. It codes for CSVDILAGGYEQFF.

The chain is built from TRBV25-1 and TRBJ2-1, with a weak D call TRBD2 (6 bases). The germline V and J ends were trimmed by 10 bases and 3 bases, with 16 bases remaining between them. The CDR3 has 14 amino acids. Germline lookup yields CDR1 MGHDK and CDR2 SYGVNS. The DNA for the CDR3 is TGTGCCACCAGGGACGGGAGCGGCTACAATGAGCAGTTCTTC. This sequence encodes CATRDGSGYNEQFF. The full variable domain, completed using reference TRBV25-1 and TRBJ2-1, is EADIYQTPRYLVIGTGKKITLECSQTMGHDKMYWYQQDPGMELHLIHYSYGVNSTEKGDLSSESTVSRIRTEHFPLTLESARPSHTSQYLCATRDGSGYNEQFFGPGTRLTVL.

V and J are TRBV19 and TRBJ1-2; 8 nucleotides match TRBD1. The germline gives CDR1 LNHDA, CDR2 SQIVND (reference sequence). The J segment lost 3 bases and the V segment lost 5 bases, leaving 5 bases of the junction unmatched. The CDR3 length is 14 residues. CDR3 protein: CASSAGGADYGYTF. Written as DNA, the CDR3 is TGTGCCAGTAGTGCAGGGGGCGCCGACTATGGCTACACCTTC.

This chain connects TRBV27 to TRBJ2-7, with D possibly being TRBD2 (6 bases). V lost 6 bases to trimming and J lost 5 bases, with 17 bases between them. Germline-derived CDR1 and CDR2 are MNHEY and SMNVEV (reference sequence). The length of the CDR3 is 14 residues. CDR3 coding DNA: TGTGCCAGCAGCCCCTTGGGGACTGGGAACGAGCAGTACTTC. Translated, it gives CASSPLGTGNEQYF.

The rearrangement joins TRBV5-1 to TRBJ1-1; 10 bases fit TRBD1. The CDR3 is made up of 16 amino acids. Germline V gene sequence: CDR1 SGHRS, CDR2 YFSETQ. V dropped 7 bases and J dropped 4; count of bases not matched to a gene: 13. Here the CDR3 reads CASRAHDRGRITEAFF. The CDR3 DNA is TGCGCCAGCCGCGCACACGACAGGGGGCGTATCACTGAAGCTTTCTTT.

This chain uses TRBV5-1 with TRBJ2-3; 13 bases match TRBD2. Germline values: CDR1 SGHRS, CDR2 YFSETQ. Trimming removed 4 bases from V and 6 bases from J; junction bases left unmatched: 8. This CDR3 has 16 residues. The chain's CDR3 is CASSGATSGRRDTQYF. For the CDR3, the DNA is TGCGCCAGCAGCGGGGCGACTAGCGGGAGGCGGGATACGCAGTATTTT.

CDR3 sequence: CASTSRGLTDTQYF. The CDR3 nucleotides read TGTGCCAGTACTAGCAGGGGGCTCACAGATACGCAGTATTTT. The chain carries TRBV19 and TRBJ2-3, with 8 bases aligning to TRBD1. CDR3 size: 14 residues. V was clipped by 7 bases and J by 2 bases; unmatched bases: 5. Looked up from germline, CDR1 is LNHDA and CDR2 is SQIVND (reference sequence).

J is TRBJ2-7 and V is TRBV6-5, with D unresolved. V lost 2 bases and J lost 2, with 10 bases in between. This CDR3 region has 14 residues. The germline V gene encodes CDR1 MNHEY and CDR2 SVGAGI. The CDR3 DNA is TGTGCCAGCAGTTACGCCCGAGAACCCTACGAGCAGTACTTC. This translates into CASSYAREPYEQYF.

The chain recombines TRBV5-4 with TRBJ2-1, with D possibly matching TRBD1 (6 bases). The CDR3 sequence is 18 residues long. Germline CDR1 reads SGHNT; CDR2 reads YYREEE (reference sequence). V lost 0 bases, J lost 4 bases, and 20 bases lay in between. This CDR3 reads CASSLDTGRGHPYNEQFF. The CDR3 coding sequence is TGTGCCAGCAGCTTGGATACAGGGAGAGGGCACCCGTACAATGAGCAGTTCTTC.